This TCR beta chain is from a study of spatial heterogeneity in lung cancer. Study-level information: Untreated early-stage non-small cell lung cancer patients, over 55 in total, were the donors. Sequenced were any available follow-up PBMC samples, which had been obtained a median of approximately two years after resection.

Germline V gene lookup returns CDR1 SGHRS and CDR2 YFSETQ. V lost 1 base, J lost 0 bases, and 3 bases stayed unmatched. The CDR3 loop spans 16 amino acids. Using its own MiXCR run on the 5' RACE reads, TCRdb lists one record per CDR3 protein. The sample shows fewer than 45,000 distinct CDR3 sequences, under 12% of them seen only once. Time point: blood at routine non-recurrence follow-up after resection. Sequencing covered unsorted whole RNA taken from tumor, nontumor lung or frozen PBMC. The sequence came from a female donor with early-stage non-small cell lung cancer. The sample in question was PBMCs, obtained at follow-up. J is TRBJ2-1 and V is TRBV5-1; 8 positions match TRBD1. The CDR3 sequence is CASSLTGQVSYNEQFF. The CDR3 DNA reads TGCGCCAGCAGCTTGACGGGACAGGTCTCCTACAATGAGCAGTTCTTC.